This T cell receptor (beta chain) was sequenced for a study of cytomegalovirus exposure and HLA in healthy donors. Findings and caveats of the study: It was reported that the classifier diagnosed cytomegalovirus status with high specificity and sensitivity in both the original and validation cohorts. In a later analysis, common viral pathogens appeared linked to several of the most significant clusters. About 87% or about 30% of the time was how often most TCR beta V segments were productive, according to an earlier analysis.

Concerning this clone itself: Its antigen is unidentified. At one of its ends the junction is not consistent with the germline gene, which may arise from a read error. Other DNA sequences in the sample encode the same CDR3.

With 60 Vbeta and 13 Jbeta primers, the PCR was carried out. Sequencing used immunoSEQ multiplex PCR; TCRdb keeps in-frame clones, though not all of them. The table shows roughly 190,000 clones, with about four fifths occurring only once. Germline V gene data show CDR1 as ENHRY and CDR2 as SYGVKD. The length of the CDR3 is 14 residues. Material: PBMCs. The clonotype was recovered from a man aged 30 to 45 in good health and CMV-seropositive. V gene TRBV10-3 combines with J gene TRBJ2-5; 7 nucleotides line up with TRBD1. The CDR3 spells CAISEPRAGGTQYF. CDR3 DNA sequence: TGCGCCATCAGTGAGCCCCGGGCAGGGGGGACCCAGTACTTC.